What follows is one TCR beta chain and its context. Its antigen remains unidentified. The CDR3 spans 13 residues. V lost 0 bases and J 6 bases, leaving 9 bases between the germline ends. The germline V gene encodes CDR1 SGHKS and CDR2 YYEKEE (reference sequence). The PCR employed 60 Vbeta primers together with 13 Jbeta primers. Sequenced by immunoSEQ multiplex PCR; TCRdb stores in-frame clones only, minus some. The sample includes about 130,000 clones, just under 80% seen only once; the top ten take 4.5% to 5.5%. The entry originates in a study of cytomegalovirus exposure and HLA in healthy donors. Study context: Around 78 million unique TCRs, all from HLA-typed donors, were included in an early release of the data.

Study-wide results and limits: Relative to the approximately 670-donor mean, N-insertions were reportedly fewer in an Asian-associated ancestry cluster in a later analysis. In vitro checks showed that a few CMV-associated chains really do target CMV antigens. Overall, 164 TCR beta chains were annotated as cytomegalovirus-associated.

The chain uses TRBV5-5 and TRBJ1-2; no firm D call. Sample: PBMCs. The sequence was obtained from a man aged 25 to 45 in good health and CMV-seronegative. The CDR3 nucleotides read TGTGCCAGCAGCTTGGTGGGCGCGCATGGCTACACCTTC. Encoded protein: CASSLVGAHGYTF.